This entry describes one TCR beta chain. This receptor's antigen is unknown. Base qualities are not at hand, and no much larger clone is one base apart. The sample originates from a study of OX40 agonist ivuxolimab in advanced cancers. The study in broad terms: Ivuxolimab was an agonistic, fully human IgG2 monoclonal antibody directed against OX40 (CD134), a costimulatory receptor. Intravenous ivuxolimab was administered to patients every 2 weeks at six dose levels: 0.01, 0.1, 0.3, 1.5, 3 and 10 mg/kg. Of the roughly 52 dose-escalation patients, hepatocellular carcinoma was present in 19, melanoma in approximately 15, renal cell carcinoma in 9 and head and neck cancer in 9. In the dose-escalation cohort, 82.7% of patients were male, and the mean age was roughly 60 years, with a range of 23 to 79. Prior anti-PD-1, anti-PD-L1 or anti-CTLA-4 therapy was permitted, and checkpoint inhibitors had been received by about 36% of dose-escalation patients. Partial responses occurred in three dose-escalation patients, of whom one had hepatocellular carcinoma and two had cutaneous melanoma. The purpose of peripheral TCRbeta sequencing was to test whether ivuxolimab changed TCR sequence diversity and led to clonal T-cell expansion. The paper covers the monotherapy dose-escalation part of the phase I ivuxolimab trial, which included N ≈ 57 patients. The study at large found these results: Partial responders in the 0.1-3.0 mg/kg groups had among the lowest normalized peripheral clonal expansion, especially among CD8+ T cells. At doses from 0.1 to 3.0 mg/kg, clonal expansion was seen in both CD4+ and CD8+ blood T cells between baseline and week 6. On average, CD8+ T cells showed more expanded clones than CD4+ T cells after ivuxolimab. Low levels of normalized T-cell clonal expansion were also seen in some nonresponding patients. Antigen specificity was not determined for the clonally expanded peripheral T cells.

The trial excluded patients who had a history of autoimmune disease or were on systemic immunosuppression. Peripheral blood for TCR sequencing was collected from all dose cohorts at baseline, on cycle 4 day 1, and on cycle 7 day 1. Samples were obtained from an open-label, multicenter, first-in-human phase I dose-escalation trial of ivuxolimab. Adults with locally advanced or metastatic melanoma, renal cell carcinoma, hepatocellular carcinoma or head and neck squamous cell carcinoma were enrolled in the trial. Before TCR sequencing, CD4+ and CD8+ T cells were separately sorted from peripheral blood. According to the germline V gene, CDR1 reads SQVTM and CDR2 reads ANQGSEA. The junction carries 24 bases between V and J, which are trimmed by 0 bases and 4 bases respectively. From cysteine to phenylalanine, the CDR3 is 18 amino acids long. The kept DNA is CDR3 alone, 54 bases in frame from the first base.

Genomic DNA was extracted from sorted cells for sequencing of the TCRbeta CDR3 region. TCRbeta CDR3 regions were sequenced using the immunoSEQ Assay. The immuneACCESS repertoire file appears here via TCRdb, limited to in-frame rearrangements. These files lack a portion of the clones; in checked studies, under half of the deficit traces to unresolved V genes, and the cause of the others is not known. The sample table records over 30,000 clones; over 90% of these occur just once. 4% to 4.5% of the sample goes to the ten largest clones. Recombination joined TRBV29-1 with TRBJ2-5; no D gene can be assigned with confidence. This specimen was CD4+ or CD8+ T cells sorted from blood, taken in a trial of the OX40 agonist ivuxolimab. The sequence derives from an adult with an advanced solid tumor such as melanoma, head and neck, liver or kidney cancer. Here is the DNA: TGCAGCGTTGAAGATCGAAGACCTCTAAGTCCACTACGAGAGACCCAGTACTTC. Translation gives CSVEDRRPLSPLRETQYF.